The T cell receptor beta chain under discussion was sequenced for a study of cytomegalovirus exposure and HLA in healthy donors. Primers: 60 Vbeta forward and 13 Jbeta reverse. TCRdb's copy holds only in-frame clones and misses some; the assay was immunoSEQ multiplex PCR. Of about 170,000 clones listed, 60% to 80% were seen once; the top ten hold 5% to 8%. V was pared by 3 bases and J by 4 bases, with 1 base of the junction left unmatched. Germline loops: CDR1 LNHDA, CDR2 SQIVND (reference sequence). This CDR3 contains 13 residues. For this clone: Its antigen is unknown.

Study-level points and caveats: Sequencing artifact likely explains a cluster of highly shared sequence variants. In a later analysis, a genetic analysis reported fewer productive-TCR N-insertions in an Asian-associated ancestry cluster than the cohort average. Apparent HLA restriction characterized most CMV-associated TCR beta chains in a later analysis.

This chain connects TRBV19 to TRBJ2-5; 8 bases are a match to TRBD1. The receptor was isolated from a man in his forties in good health and CMV-seropositive. The sequencing sample was made of PBMCs. DNA for the CDR3: TGTGCCAGTAGTATCGGACAGGGAGAGACCCAGTACTTC. It specifies CASSIGQGETQYF.